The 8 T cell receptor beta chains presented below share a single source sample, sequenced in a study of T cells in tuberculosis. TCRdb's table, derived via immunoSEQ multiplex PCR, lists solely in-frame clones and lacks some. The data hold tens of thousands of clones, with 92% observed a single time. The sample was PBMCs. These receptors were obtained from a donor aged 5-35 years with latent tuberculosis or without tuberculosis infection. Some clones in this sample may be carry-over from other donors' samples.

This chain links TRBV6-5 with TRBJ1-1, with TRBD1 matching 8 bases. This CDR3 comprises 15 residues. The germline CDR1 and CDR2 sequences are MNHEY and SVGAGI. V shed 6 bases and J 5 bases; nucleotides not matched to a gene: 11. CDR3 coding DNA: TGTGCCAGCAGAAGTCCAGGGGGCGCACGGACTGAAGCTTTCTTT. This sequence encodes CASRSPGGARTEAFF.

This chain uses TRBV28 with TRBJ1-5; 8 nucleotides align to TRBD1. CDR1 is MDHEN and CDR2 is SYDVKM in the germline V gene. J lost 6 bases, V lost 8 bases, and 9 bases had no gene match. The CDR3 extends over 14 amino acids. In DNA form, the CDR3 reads TGTGCCAGCCTCCTGTCAGGGGGCGGTCAGCCCCAGCATTTT. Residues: CASLLSGGGQPQHF.

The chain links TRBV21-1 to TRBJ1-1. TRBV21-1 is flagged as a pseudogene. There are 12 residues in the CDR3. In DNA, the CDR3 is TGTGCCAGCAGCAAAGGGAGAGCTGAAGCTTTCTTT. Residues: CASSKGRAEAFF.

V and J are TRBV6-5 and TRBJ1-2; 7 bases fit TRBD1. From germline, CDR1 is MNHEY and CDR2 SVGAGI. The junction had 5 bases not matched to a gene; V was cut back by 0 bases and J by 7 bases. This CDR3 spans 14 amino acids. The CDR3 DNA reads TGTGCCAGCAGTTACTCCCGACAGGGTGTTGGCTACACCTTC. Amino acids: CASSYSRQGVGYTF.

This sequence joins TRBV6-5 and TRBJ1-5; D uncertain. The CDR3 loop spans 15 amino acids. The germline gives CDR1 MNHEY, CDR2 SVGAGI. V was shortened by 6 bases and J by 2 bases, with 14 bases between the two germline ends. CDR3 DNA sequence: TGTGCCAGCAGCCCCGGTTCCTTGGGCAATCAGCCCCAGCATTTT. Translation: CASSPGSLGNQPQHF.

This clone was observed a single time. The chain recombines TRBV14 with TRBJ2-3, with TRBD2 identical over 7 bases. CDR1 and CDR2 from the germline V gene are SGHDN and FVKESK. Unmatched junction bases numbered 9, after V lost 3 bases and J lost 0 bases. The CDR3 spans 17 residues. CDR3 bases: TGTGCCAGCAGCCAGTCCCGAACTAGCGATAGCACAGATACGCAGTATTTT. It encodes CASSQSRTSDSTDTQYF.

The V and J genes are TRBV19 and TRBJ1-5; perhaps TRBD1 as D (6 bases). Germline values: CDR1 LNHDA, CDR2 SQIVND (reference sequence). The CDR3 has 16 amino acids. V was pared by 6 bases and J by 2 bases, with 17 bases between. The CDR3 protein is CASRIHYRDGNQPQHF. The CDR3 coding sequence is TGTGCCAGTAGGATACATTACAGGGATGGCAATCAGCCCCAGCATTTT. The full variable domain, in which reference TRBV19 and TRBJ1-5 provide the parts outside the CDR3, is DGGITQSPKYLFRKEGQNVTLSCEQNLNHDAMYWYRQDPGQGLRLIYYSQIVNDFQKGDIAEGYSVSREKKESFPLTVTSAQKNPTAFYLCASRIHYRDGNQPQHFGDGTRLSIL.

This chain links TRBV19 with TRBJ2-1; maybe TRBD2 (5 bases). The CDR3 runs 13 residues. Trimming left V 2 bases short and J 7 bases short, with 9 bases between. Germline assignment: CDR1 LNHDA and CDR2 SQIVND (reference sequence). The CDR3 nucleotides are TGTGCCAGTAGTATAACTCGAGGGAATGAGCAGTTCTTC. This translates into CASSITRGNEQFF.